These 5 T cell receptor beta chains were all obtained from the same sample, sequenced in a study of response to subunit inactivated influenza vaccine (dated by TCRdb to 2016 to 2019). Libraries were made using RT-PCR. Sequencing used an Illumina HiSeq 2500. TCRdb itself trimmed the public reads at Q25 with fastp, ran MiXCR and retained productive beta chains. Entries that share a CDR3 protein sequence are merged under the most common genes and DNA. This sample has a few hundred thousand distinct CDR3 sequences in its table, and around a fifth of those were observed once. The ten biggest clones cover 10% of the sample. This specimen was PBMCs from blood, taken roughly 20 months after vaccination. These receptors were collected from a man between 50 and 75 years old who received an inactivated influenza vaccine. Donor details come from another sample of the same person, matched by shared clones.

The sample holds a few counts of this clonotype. The CDR3, as DNA: TGTGCCAGCAGCTTGGAGAGGGGAAACACCATATATTTT. The encoded protein is CASSLERGNTIYF. This chain links TRBV5-8 with TRBJ1-3, with D hard to call. Germline CDR1 SGHTS, CDR2 YDEGEE. V was clipped by 0 bases and J by 4 bases, with 5 bases between them. The CDR3 is 13 residues long.

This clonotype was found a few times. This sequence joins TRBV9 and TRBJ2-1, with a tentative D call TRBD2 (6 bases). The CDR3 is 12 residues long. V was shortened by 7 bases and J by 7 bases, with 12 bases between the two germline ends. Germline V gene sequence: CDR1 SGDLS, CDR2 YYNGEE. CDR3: CASQGGNNEQFF. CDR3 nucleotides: TGTGCCAGCCAGGGCGGGAATAATGAGCAGTTCTTC.

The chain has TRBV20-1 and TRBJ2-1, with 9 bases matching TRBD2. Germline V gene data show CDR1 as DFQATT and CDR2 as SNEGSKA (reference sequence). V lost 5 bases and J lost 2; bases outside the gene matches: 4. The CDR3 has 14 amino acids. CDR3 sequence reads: CSAGGLATYNEQFF. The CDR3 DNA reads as TGCAGTGCTGGAGGACTAGCGACCTACAATGAGCAGTTCTTC.

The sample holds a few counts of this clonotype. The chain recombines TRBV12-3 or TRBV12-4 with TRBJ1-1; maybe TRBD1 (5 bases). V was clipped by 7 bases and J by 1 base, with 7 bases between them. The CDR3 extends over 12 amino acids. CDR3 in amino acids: CASTQGNTEAFF. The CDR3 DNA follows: TGTGCCAGCACCCAGGGGAACACTGAAGCTTTCTTT.

The CDR3 DNA sequence: TGTGCCAGCAGGACTCGGGGCCTGAATCAGCCCCAGCATTTT. The encoded protein is CASRTRGLNQPQHF. This sequence joins TRBV28 and TRBJ1-5; perhaps TRBD1 as D (5 bases). CDR1 and CDR2 from the germline V gene are MDHEN and SYDVKM. CDR3 size: 14 residues. V lost 6 bases, J lost 4 bases, and 13 bases lay in between.